This T cell receptor (beta chain) came from a study of Ad26.COV2.S vaccination and SARS-CoV-2 variants. Trimming shortened V by 4 bases and J by 4 bases, and 11 bases separated the two germline ends. The germline CDR1 and CDR2 sequences are KGHSH and LQKENI. The CDR3 covers 13 residues. Some clones are missing from TCRdb's copy, which holds only in-frame ones; the method was immunoSEQ multiplex PCR. The profile shows about 320,000 clones, around 83% of them singletons. Treatment meaning: roughly 20 received Ad26.COV2.S at low or high dose, single or two shots; 5 received placebo; per-sample allocation not given. On day 63 after the first injection, vaccine and placebo recipients gave samples.

This sequence originates from a person between 18 and 65 years old who received the Ad26.COV2.S COVID-19 vaccine or a placebo. V usage is TRBV18 and J usage is TRBJ2-7; D possibly corresponds to TRBD1 (6 bases). The starting material was peripheral blood, obtained in a trial of Ad26.COV2.S vaccine versus placebo. The CDR3 here is CASSRIDRYEQYF. The CDR3 DNA reads TGTGCCAGCTCACGGATTGACAGGTACGAGCAGTACTTC.